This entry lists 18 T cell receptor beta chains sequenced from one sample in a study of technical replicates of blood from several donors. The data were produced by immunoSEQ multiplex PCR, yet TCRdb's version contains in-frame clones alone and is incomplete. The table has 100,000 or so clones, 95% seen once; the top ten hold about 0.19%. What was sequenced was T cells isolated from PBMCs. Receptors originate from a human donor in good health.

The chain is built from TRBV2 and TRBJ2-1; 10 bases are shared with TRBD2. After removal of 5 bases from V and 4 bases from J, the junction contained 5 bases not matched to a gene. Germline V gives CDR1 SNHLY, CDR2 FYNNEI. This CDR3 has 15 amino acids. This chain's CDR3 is CASSLAGGAYNEQFF. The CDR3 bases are TGTGCCAGCAGTTTAGCGGGGGGCGCGTACAATGAGCAGTTCTTC.

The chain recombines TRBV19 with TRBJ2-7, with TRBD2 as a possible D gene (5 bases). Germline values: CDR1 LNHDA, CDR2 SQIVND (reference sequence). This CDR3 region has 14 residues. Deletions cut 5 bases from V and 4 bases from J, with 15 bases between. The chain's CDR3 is CASSPGVRGYEQYF. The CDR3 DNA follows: TGTGCCAGTAGTCCAGGAGTGAGAGGGTACGAGCAGTACTTC.

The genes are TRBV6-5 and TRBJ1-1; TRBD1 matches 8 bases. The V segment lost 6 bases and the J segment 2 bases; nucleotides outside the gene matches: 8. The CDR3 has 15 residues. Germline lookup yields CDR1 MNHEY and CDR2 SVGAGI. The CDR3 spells CASRPTGEYNTEAFF. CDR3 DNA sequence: TGTGCCAGCAGGCCGACAGGGGAATACAACACTGAAGCTTTCTTT.

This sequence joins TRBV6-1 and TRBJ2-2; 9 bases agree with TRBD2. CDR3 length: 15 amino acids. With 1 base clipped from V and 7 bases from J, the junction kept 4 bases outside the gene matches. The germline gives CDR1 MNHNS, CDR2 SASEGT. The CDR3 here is CASSEGGGGFGELFF. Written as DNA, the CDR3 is TGTGCCAGCAGTGAAGGCGGGGGGGGGTTCGGGGAGCTGTTTTTT.

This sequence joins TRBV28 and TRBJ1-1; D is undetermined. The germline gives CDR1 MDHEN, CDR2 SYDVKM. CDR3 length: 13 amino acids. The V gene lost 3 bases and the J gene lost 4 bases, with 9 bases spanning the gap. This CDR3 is CASSLRHPTEAFF. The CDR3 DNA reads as TGTGCCAGCAGTTTGCGGCACCCCACTGAAGCTTTCTTT.

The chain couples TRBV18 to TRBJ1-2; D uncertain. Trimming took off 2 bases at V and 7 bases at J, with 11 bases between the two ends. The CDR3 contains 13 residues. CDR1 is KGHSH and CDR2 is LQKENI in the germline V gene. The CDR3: CASSPGELGGYTF. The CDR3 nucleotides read TGTGCCAGCTCACCAGGGGAGCTGGGTGGCTACACCTTC.

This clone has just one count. CDR3 DNA sequence: TGTGCCAGCAGCTTGGCCGGGACAGACTATGGCTACACCTTC. This codes for CASSLAGTDYGYTF. J is TRBJ1-2 and V is TRBV5-6; 7 nucleotides match TRBD1. Germline assignment: CDR1 SGHDT and CDR2 YYEEEE. V was clipped by 0 bases and J by 3 bases; unmatched bases: 2. This CDR3 has 14 amino acids.

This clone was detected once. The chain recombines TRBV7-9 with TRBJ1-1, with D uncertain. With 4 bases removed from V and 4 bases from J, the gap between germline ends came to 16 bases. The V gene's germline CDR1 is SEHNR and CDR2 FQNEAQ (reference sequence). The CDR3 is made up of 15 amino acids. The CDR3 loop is CASSSLREWGTEAFF. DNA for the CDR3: TGTGCCAGCAGCTCCCTAAGGGAGTGGGGCACTGAAGCTTTCTTT.

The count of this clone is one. CDR3 in amino acids: CASSVVDGSGSLDGYTF. CDR3 DNA: TGTGCCAGCAGCGTAGTTGATGGTTCGGGGTCGTTGGATGGCTACACCTTC. The chain couples TRBV9 to TRBJ1-2, with D hard to call. Germline V gene lookup returns CDR1 SGDLS and CDR2 YYNGEE. The CDR3 spans 17 residues. V lost 0 bases and J 6 bases, leaving 21 bases between the germline ends.

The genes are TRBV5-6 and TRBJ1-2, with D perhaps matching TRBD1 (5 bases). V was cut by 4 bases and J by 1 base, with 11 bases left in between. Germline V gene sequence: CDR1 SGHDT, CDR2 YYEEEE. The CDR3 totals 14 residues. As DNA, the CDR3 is TGTGCCAGCAGCCGACAGCTTATTAACTATGGCTACACCTTC. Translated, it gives CASSRQLINYGYTF.

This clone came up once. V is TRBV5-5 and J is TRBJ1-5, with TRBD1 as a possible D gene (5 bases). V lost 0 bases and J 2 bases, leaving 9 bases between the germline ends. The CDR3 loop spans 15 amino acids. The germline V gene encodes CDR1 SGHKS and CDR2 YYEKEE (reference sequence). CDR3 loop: CASSLGQGGNQPQHF. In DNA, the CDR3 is TGTGCCAGCAGCTTGGGGCAGGGTGGCAATCAGCCCCAGCATTTT.

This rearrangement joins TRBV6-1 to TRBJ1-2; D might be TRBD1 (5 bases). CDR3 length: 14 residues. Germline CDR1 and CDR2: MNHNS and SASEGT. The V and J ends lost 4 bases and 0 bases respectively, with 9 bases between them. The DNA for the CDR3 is TGTGCCAGCAGTGTGGCGGGACCTAACTATGGCTACACCTTC. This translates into CASSVAGPNYGYTF.

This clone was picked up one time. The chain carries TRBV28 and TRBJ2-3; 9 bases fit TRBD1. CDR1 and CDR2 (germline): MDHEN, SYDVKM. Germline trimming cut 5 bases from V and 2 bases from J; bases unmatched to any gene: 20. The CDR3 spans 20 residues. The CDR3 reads CASSRSPGTGIGKDTDTQYF. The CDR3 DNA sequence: TGTGCCAGCAGTCGAAGTCCCGGGACAGGGATCGGCAAGGACACAGATACGCAGTATTTT.

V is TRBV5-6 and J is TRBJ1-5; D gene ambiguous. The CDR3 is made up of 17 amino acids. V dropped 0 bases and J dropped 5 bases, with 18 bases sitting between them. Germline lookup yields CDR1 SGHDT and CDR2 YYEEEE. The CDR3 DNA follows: TGTGCCAGCAGCTTGGATCGGGGTGAGGGAGTCGATCAGCCCCAGCATTTT. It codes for CASSLDRGEGVDQPQHF.

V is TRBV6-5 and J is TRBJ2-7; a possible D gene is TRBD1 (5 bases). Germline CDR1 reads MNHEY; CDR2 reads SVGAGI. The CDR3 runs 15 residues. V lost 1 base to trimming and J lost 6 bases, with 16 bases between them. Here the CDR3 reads CASSYFQARASEQYF. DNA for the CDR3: TGTGCCAGCAGTTACTTCCAGGCCAGGGCCTCCGAGCAGTACTTC.

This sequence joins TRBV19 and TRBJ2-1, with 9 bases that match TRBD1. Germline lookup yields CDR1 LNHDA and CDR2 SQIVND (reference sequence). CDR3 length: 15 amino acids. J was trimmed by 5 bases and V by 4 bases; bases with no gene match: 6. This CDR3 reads CASSTGTGYHNEQFF. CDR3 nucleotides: TGTGCCAGTAGTACCGGGACAGGGTATCACAATGAGCAGTTCTTC.

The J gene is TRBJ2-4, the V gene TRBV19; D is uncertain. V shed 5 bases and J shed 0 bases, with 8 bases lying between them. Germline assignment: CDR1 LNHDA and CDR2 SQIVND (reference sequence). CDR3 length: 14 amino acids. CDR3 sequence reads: CASSFDSAKNIQYF. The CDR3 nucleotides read TGTGCCAGTAGTTTTGACTCAGCCAAAAACATTCAGTACTTC.

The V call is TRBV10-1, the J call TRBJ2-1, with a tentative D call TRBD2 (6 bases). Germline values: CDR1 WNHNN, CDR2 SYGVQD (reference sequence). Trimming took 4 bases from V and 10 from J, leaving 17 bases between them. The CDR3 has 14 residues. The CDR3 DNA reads TGCGCCAGCAGTGGATCGACCCAACTAGCCGAGCAGTTCTTC. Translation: CASSGSTQLAEQFF.